This T cell receptor beta chain appears in the sequencing data of a study of T cell responses to AZD1222 COVID-19 vaccine. Study details: Second doses that came at about 4 or about 12 weeks were put together. Notes on the study in general: Repertoire collection took place solely once the T cell response had peaked. Donors in the cohort were predominantly white British and more often female, and clonal diversity was possibly underestimated. Nearly half of spike-specific TCRs reportedly target variant regions that are unmutated in the B.1.351 and B.1.1.7 variants.

The germline V and J ends were trimmed by 6 bases and 0 bases, with 19 bases remaining between them. Per germline, CDR1 MNHEY and CDR2 SMNVEV (reference sequence). The CDR3 is 17 amino acids. About this clone itself: Its specificity is unknown.

This table comes from immunoSEQ multiplex PCR, and its TCRdb copy is limited to in-frame clones, with some not included. The sample lists 85,000 to 120,000 clones; roughly 90% were seen once. The origin of this receptor is an adult in good health. The chain links TRBV27 to TRBJ2-3, with D possibly matching TRBD1 (6 bases). Specimen: peripheral blood, collected on day 0 of AZD1222 vaccination. The CDR3 spells CASSRPESDRSTDTQYF. The CDR3 DNA reads as TGTGCCAGCAGCCGACCTGAATCGGACAGAAGCACAGATACGCAGTATTTT.